This is a list of T cell receptor beta chains from one sample in a study of blood T cell repertoires in COVID-19. Assay: immunoSEQ multiplex PCR; the TCRdb copy retains only in-frame clones and omits some. Among 150,000 or so clones listed, roughly 82% were seen once. The sample consisted of peripheral blood. The receptor set was obtained from a woman aged 50 to 60 with acute or convalescent COVID-19. Each CDR3 is given with its conserved first and last residue. D genes are given only for firm matches. Size is stated for part of the rows, as once, few or many counts, or as a class when the clone is expanded.

D | J | V | size | CDR3 | DNA
TRBD1 | TRBJ1-5 | TRBV5-4 | NA | CASSLSGGPNQPQHF | TGTGCCAGCAGCTTATCAGGGGGCCCCAATCAGCCCCAGCATTTT
TRBD1 | TRBJ1-3 | TRBV28 | few | CASSSWTGAPGNTIYF | TGTGCCAGCAGTTCGTGGACAGGGGCCCCTGGAAACACCATATATTTT
NA | TRBJ1-1 | TRBV23-1 | few | CASSQTSEAFF | TGCGCCAGCAGCCAGACATCCGAAGCTTTCTTT
NA | TRBJ1-1 | TRBV3-1/TRBV3-2 | NA | CASSQVEGDTEAFF | TGTGCCAGCAGCCAAGTGGAGGGAGACACTGAAGCTTTCTTT
NA | TRBJ2-7 | TRBV10-1 | few | CASSLTGNYEQYF | TGCGCCAGCAGCCTCACAGGGAACTACGAGCAGTACTTC
TRBD1 | TRBJ1-1 | TRBV6-2/TRBV6-3 | NA | CASSLQGGTEAFF | TGTGCCAGCAGTCTACAGGGGGGCACTGAAGCTTTCTTT
NA | TRBJ1-6 | TRBV7-8 | NA | CASSFGRDNSPLHF | TGTGCCAGCAGCTTCGGCAGGGATAATTCACCCCTCCACTTT
NA | TRBJ2-7 | TRBV5-5 | NA | CASSLEGLSYEQYF | TGTGCCAGCAGCTTGGAGGGGCTCTCCTACGAGCAGTACTTC
TRBD1 | TRBJ2-7 | TRBV11-3 | NA | CASSLGTGPSYEQYF | TGTGCCAGCAGCTTAGGGACAGGGCCCTCCTACGAGCAGTACTTC
TRBD1 | TRBJ1-5 | TRBV11-3 | NA | CASSLAGQAHF | TGTGCCAGCAGCTTGGCCGGACAGGCACATTTT
NA | TRBJ2-7 | TRBV7-3 | NA | CASSSRVGEQYF | TGTGCCAGCAGCTCCAGGGTTGGCGAGCAGTACTTC
TRBD2 | TRBJ2-2 | TRBV7-3 | NA | CASKLLAGANTGELFF | TGTGCCAGCAAACTCCTGGCGGGAGCGAACACCGGGGAGCTGTTTTTT
NA | TRBJ1-3 | TRBV6-5 | NA | CASSSQGNTIYF | TGTGCCAGCAGTTCACAGGGAAACACCATATATTTT
TRBD1 | TRBJ1-6 | TRBV3-1/TRBV3-2 | NA | CASSQERDRKYNSPLHF | TGTGCCAGCAGCCAAGAAAGGGACAGAAAGTATAATTCACCCCTCCACTTT